This TCR beta chain is from a study of T cell responses to AZD1222 COVID-19 vaccine. TCRdb keeps only in-frame clones here, not all; method: immunoSEQ multiplex PCR. The sample gives about 55,000 clones, about 85% of which show up once; roughly 3.9% is in the top ten. This CDR3 is 16 amino acids long. Germline CDR1 SGHRS, CDR2 YFSETQ. Deletions cut 4 bases from V and 9 bases from J, with 23 bases between. This chain connects TRBV5-1 to TRBJ2-1; perhaps TRBD1 as D (6 bases). The clonotype originates from an adult in good health. The material sequenced was peripheral blood, taken on day 0 of AZD1222 vaccination. CDR3 region: CASSQGNSDGSIEQFF. CDR3 coding DNA: TGCGCCAGCAGCCAGGGGAACAGCGATGGGTCCATTGAGCAGTTCTTC.